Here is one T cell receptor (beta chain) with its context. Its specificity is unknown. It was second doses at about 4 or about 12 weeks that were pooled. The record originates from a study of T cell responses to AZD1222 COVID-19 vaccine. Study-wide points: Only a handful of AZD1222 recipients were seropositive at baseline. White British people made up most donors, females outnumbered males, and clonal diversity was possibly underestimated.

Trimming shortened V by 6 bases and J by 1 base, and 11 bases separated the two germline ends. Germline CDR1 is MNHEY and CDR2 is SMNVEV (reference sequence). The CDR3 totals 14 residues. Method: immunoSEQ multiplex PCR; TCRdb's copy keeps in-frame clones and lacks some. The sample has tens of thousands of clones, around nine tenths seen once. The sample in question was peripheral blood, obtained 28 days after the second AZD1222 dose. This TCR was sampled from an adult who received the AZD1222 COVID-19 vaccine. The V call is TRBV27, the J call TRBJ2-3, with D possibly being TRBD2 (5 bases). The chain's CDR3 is CASRREGRTDTQYF. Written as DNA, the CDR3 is TGTGCCAGCAGGAGGGAAGGGCGCACAGATACGCAGTATTTT.